Below, 32 T cell receptor beta chains from the same sample are listed, as sequenced in a study of T cell responses to AZD1222 COVID-19 vaccine (dated by TCRdb to the early 2020s). The library was made by the immunoSEQ multiplex PCR assay. TCRdb took this table from immuneACCESS and kept in-frame rearrangements with V and J called. Such tables lack part of the clones; where checked against another copy, unresolved V genes explain under half of the gap, and the rest is unexplained. The sample table shows some 150,000 clones, and 90% are seen once. Approximately 1.8% of the sample lies in the top ten. The sample's time point, from its label and the paper: baseline before first vaccination. The sample consisted of peripheral blood, taken on day 0 of AZD1222 vaccination. These receptors came from an adult in good health.

The gene calls are TRBV4-1 and TRBJ2-7, with 9 bases that match TRBD2. The J segment lost 6 bases and the V segment lost 3 bases, leaving 9 bases of the junction unmatched. Germline V CDR1 and CDR2: MGHRA, YSYEKL. The CDR3 runs 15 residues. The CDR3 sequence is CASSQAGGRMGEQYF. CDR3 bases: TGCGCCAGCAGCCAGGCGGGAGGGCGGATGGGCGAGCAGTACTTC.

This chain links TRBV7-9 with TRBJ1-4, with D maybe TRBD1 (5 bases). The CDR3 contains 14 residues. From germline, CDR1 is SEHNR and CDR2 FQNEAQ (reference sequence). V was clipped by 3 bases and J by 8 bases, with 13 bases between them. The CDR3 reads CASSLGTSGEKLFF. DNA for the CDR3: TGTGCCAGCAGCTTGGGGACTTCGGGGGAAAAACTGTTTTTT. The whole variable domain, remainder taken from reference TRBV7-9 and TRBJ1-4, is DTGVSQNPRHKITKRGQNVTFRCDPISEHNRLYWYRQTLGQGPEFLTYFQNEAQLEKSRLLSDRFSAERPKGSFSTLEIQRTEQGDSAMYLCASSLGTSGEKLFFGSGTQLSVL.

The rearrangement joins TRBV27 to TRBJ1-1; 8 positions match TRBD1. This CDR3 is built from 16 residues. The germline V gene encodes CDR1 MNHEY and CDR2 SMNVEV (reference sequence). Germline trimming cut 6 bases from V and 6 bases from J; bases unmatched to any gene: 15. The CDR3 here is CASSPGGESNRAEAFF. Written as DNA, the CDR3 is TGTGCCAGCAGCCCAGGGGGCGAGTCGAATCGCGCTGAAGCTTTCTTT.

This chain joins TRBV9 and TRBJ2-2, with D perhaps TRBD1 (5 bases). Germline V gene sequence: CDR1 SGDLS, CDR2 YYNGEE. V dropped 0 bases and J dropped 5 bases, with 11 bases sitting between them. The CDR3 sequence is 15 residues long. The CDR3 bases are TGTGCCAGCAGCGTAGCGGCAGGGTGGACCGGGGAGCTGTTTTTT. Its translation: CASSVAAGWTGELFF.

The chain carries TRBV5-4 and TRBJ2-7; maybe TRBD1 (5 bases). Germline CDR1 reads SGHNT; CDR2 reads YYREEE (reference sequence). The CDR3 has 16 residues. Trimming pared 3 bases from V and 1 base from J, leaving 17 bases between. In DNA, the CDR3 is TGTGCCAGCAGCTCTGGCTCGGCCGCAGGGTCCTACGAGCAGTACTTC. Its translation: CASSSGSAAGSYEQYF.

The V call is TRBV30, the J call TRBJ1-1, with D unclear. Looked up from germline, CDR1 is GTSNPN and CDR2 is SVGIG (reference sequence). The CDR3 is made up of 15 amino acids. V gave up 2 bases and J gave up 4 bases, with 17 bases separating them. The CDR3 DNA sequence: TGTGCCTGGAGTCCACGGACGGCTGCGGGCACTGAAGCTTTCTTT. This gives the protein CAWSPRTAAGTEAFF.

The V call is TRBV27, the J call TRBJ2-7; 9 positions match TRBD2. J gave up 2 bases and V 2 bases, and 13 bases lay outside the gene matches. Germline CDR1 and CDR2: MNHEY and SMNVEV (reference sequence). The CDR3 is 18 residues long. This CDR3 is CASSLRGGPLAGTYEQYF. The CDR3 DNA reads as TGTGCCAGCAGTTTAAGGGGCGGGCCCCTAGCGGGAACCTACGAGCAGTACTTC.

This chain uses TRBV4-3 with TRBJ2-7, with TRBD2 as a possible D gene (6 bases). The CDR3 has 14 amino acids. Per germline, CDR1 LGHNA and CDR2 YSLEER. V was pared by 1 base and J by 4 bases, with 11 bases between. The CDR3 sequence: CASSQVLANYEQYF. The CDR3 region has the DNA TGCGCCAGCAGCCAAGTCCTAGCGAATTACGAGCAGTACTTC.

Of note for this clone: Within the sample, other DNA sequences also encode this same CDR3. CDR3 DNA: TGCGCCAGCAGCCAAGACCAGGGTAGCAATCAGCCCCAGCATTTT. Protein sequence: CASSQDQGSNQPQHF. The chain joins TRBV4-1 to TRBJ1-5, with D perhaps matching TRBD1 (5 bases). The CDR3 consists of 15 residues. Per the germline V gene, CDR1 is MGHRA and CDR2 is YSYEKL. V was clipped by 0 bases and J by 0 bases, with 6 bases between them.

This sequence joins TRBV4-2 and TRBJ1-2; D gene ambiguous. Trimming removed 1 base at V and 4 bases at J, with 16 bases between. Germline V lookup: CDR1 LGHNA, CDR2 YNFKEQ. The CDR3 has 16 residues. The CDR3 protein is CASSQVVLGQRYGYTF. The CDR3 DNA sequence: TGTGCCAGCAGCCAAGTAGTGTTAGGGCAGCGCTATGGCTACACCTTC.

This clone is classed as medium-sized. This chain joins TRBV7-2 and TRBJ1-3; D unresolved. Germline loops: CDR1 SGHTA, CDR2 FQGNSA. The CDR3 contains 14 residues. V lost 8 bases and J 0 bases, leaving 11 bases between the germline ends. CDR3 amino acids: CASGISSSGNTIYF. As DNA, the CDR3 is TGTGCCAGCGGTATATCTAGCTCTGGAAACACCATATATTTT.

The rearrangement uses TRBV4-3 and TRBJ1-1; D is unclear. Deletions cut 2 bases from V and 6 bases from J, with 13 bases between. This CDR3 comprises 14 residues. Germline V gene sequence: CDR1 LGHNA, CDR2 YSLEER. Here the CDR3 reads CASSQMVSVPEAFF. The CDR3 DNA sequence: TGCGCCAGCAGCCAAATGGTATCAGTTCCTGAAGCTTTCTTT.

V and J are TRBV30 and TRBJ2-2; 8 bases match TRBD1. Germline trimming cut 6 bases from V and 3 bases from J; bases unmatched to any gene: 6. The CDR3 has 14 residues. From germline, CDR1 is GTSNPN and CDR2 SVGIG (reference sequence). The CDR3 loop is CACRQGSYTGELFF. DNA of the CDR3: TGTGCCTGCCGACAGGGGTCTTACACCGGGGAGCTGTTTTTT.

The chain uses TRBV6-6 and TRBJ1-1; a possible D gene is TRBD1 (5 bases). Trimming stripped 5 bases from V and 10 bases from J, with 11 bases between. The CDR3 spans 11 residues. The germline V gene encodes CDR1 MNHNY and CDR2 SVGAGI (reference sequence). The CDR3 DNA reads as TGTGCCAGCAGTCCGCGCCAGGGAGCTTTCTTT. Amino acids: CASSPRQGAFF.

The chain recombines TRBV7-2 with TRBJ1-1; possibly TRBD1 for D (6 bases). Trimming removed 2 bases at V and 1 base at J, with 8 bases between. The CDR3 is 14 amino acids. Germline V gene lookup returns CDR1 SGHTA and CDR2 FQGNSA. The CDR3: CASSLTDRNTEAFF. In DNA form, the CDR3 reads TGTGCCAGCAGCTTAACGGACAGGAACACTGAAGCTTTCTTT.

Here the CDR3 reads CASSPTGTVDTGELFF. CDR3 sequence (DNA): TGTGCCAGCAGCCCAACAGGGACGGTGGACACCGGGGAGCTGTTTTTT. V and J are TRBV7-6 and TRBJ2-2, with D maybe TRBD1 (6 bases). This CDR3 has 16 residues. Trimming took off 5 bases at V and 3 bases at J, with 16 bases between the two ends. CDR1 SGHVS and CDR2 FNYEAQ come from the germline V gene.

This clone was observed once. This sequence joins TRBV7-9 and TRBJ2-5; 7 bases map to TRBD2. Looked up from germline, CDR1 is SEHNR and CDR2 is FQNEAQ (reference sequence). The CDR3 length is 17 residues. The trim removed 5 bases at V and 5 bases at J, leaving 17 bases unmatched. The CDR3 bases are TGTGCCAGCAGCCCGATGGCGGGGGTCCCTATCAAGGAGACCCAGTACTTC. Amino acid sequence: CASSPMAGVPIKETQYF.

This clone appeared once. V gene TRBV20-1 combines with J gene TRBJ2-7; D might be TRBD1 (6 bases). CDR1 and CDR2 (germline): DFQATT, SNEGSKA (reference sequence). V lost 3 bases and J lost 0, with 15 bases in between. This CDR3 comprises 15 residues. The CDR3 here is CSASRAGVLSYEQYF. The CDR3 DNA sequence: TGCAGTGCTAGTCGTGCAGGGGTCCTCTCCTACGAGCAGTACTTC.

This chain links TRBV4-3 with TRBJ1-1, with D maybe TRBD1 (6 bases). V lost 0 bases to trimming and J lost 0 bases, with 11 bases between them. CDR1 and CDR2 from the germline V gene are LGHNA and YSLEER. The CDR3 is made up of 16 amino acids. This CDR3 is CASSQDGYRVNTEAFF. CDR3 DNA: TGCGCCAGCAGCCAAGATGGTTACAGGGTGAACACTGAAGCTTTCTTT.

V is TRBV2 and J is TRBJ1-6; D call uncertain. Germline CDR1 and CDR2: SNHLY and FYNNEI. Trimming removed 6 bases at V and 2 bases at J, with 8 bases between. The CDR3 is 14 amino acids. The DNA of the CDR3 is TGTGCCAGCAGGCGGGCACCCTATAATTCACCCCTCCACTTT. This codes for CASRRAPYNSPLHF.

The chain uses TRBV7-3 and TRBJ1-1, with D unresolved. The CDR3 length is 16 residues. Germline V gene data show CDR1 as SGHTA and CDR2 as FQGTGA. The V end lost 0 bases, the J end lost 4 bases, and 15 bases lay between the germline ends. The CDR3 reads CASSLTATPGGTEAFF. In DNA, the CDR3 is TGTGCCAGCAGCTTAACTGCAACTCCGGGCGGCACTGAAGCTTTCTTT.

The rearrangement links TRBV28 to TRBJ2-1; D uncertain. Germline CDR1 and CDR2: MDHEN and SYDVKM. V dropped 5 bases and J dropped 4 bases, with 9 bases sitting between them. The CDR3 has 13 residues. The CDR3 is CASSPTAYNEQFF. CDR3 nucleotide sequence: TGTGCCAGCAGTCCCACAGCATACAATGAGCAGTTCTTC. Looking up the rest from reference TRBV28 and TRBJ2-1 gives the full variable domain: DVKVTQSSRYLVKRTGEKVFLECVQDMDHENMFWYRQDPGLGLRLIYFSYDVKMKEKGDIPEGYSVSREKKERFSLILESASTNQTSMYLCASSPTAYNEQFFGPGTRLTVL.

CDR3 in amino acids: CASSPPGFSTDTQYF. Here the CDR3 DNA reads TGTGCCAGCTCACCACCCGGCTTTAGCACAGATACGCAGTATTTT. The chain combines TRBV18 with TRBJ2-3; D not certain. The CDR3 runs to 15 residues. CDR1 and CDR2 (germline): KGHSH, LQKENI. Trimming stripped 0 bases from V and 0 bases from J, with 7 bases between.

The J gene is TRBJ1-3, the V gene TRBV6-5; D call uncertain. Looked up from germline, CDR1 is MNHEY and CDR2 is SVGAGI. CDR3 length: 13 residues. The V gene lost 7 bases and the J gene lost 4 bases, with 11 bases spanning the gap. The CDR3 region is CASTRLGGNTIYF. DNA of the CDR3: TGTGCCAGCACCAGATTGGGCGGAAACACCATATATTTT.

This clone was seen only a few times. This rearrangement joins TRBV9 to TRBJ2-1, with TRBD2 identical over 10 bases. V shed 0 bases and J 9 bases; nucleotides not matched to a gene: 6. Germline assignment: CDR1 SGDLS and CDR2 YYNGEE. The CDR3 has 15 amino acids. In DNA form, the CDR3 reads TGTGCCAGCAGCGTAGGGCTAGCGGGAGACGTTGAGCAGTTCTTC. Translated: CASSVGLAGDVEQFF.

The chain couples TRBV28 to TRBJ1-2; 9 nucleotides line up with TRBD1. CDR1 MDHEN and CDR2 SYDVKM come from the germline V gene. The CDR3 covers 16 residues. J lost 5 bases, V lost 3 bases, and 10 bases had no gene match. The CDR3 nucleotides read TGTGCCAGCAGTTTCCTTGGGGACAGGGTCGGGTATGGCTACACCTTC. Protein product: CASSFLGDRVGYGYTF.

V gene TRBV20-1 combines with J gene TRBJ2-7; no firm D call. Per the germline V gene, CDR1 is DFQATT and CDR2 is SNEGSKA (reference sequence). V lost 6 bases and J 2 bases, leaving 8 bases between the germline ends. This CDR3 spans 11 amino acids. The CDR3 is CSASRAYEQYF. The CDR3 DNA follows: TGCAGTGCCAGCCGGGCCTACGAGCAGTACTTC.

This clone was recorded only once. The rearrangement uses TRBV25-1 and TRBJ1-2; no clear D. The CDR3 contains 12 residues. The germline V gene has CDR1 MGHDK and CDR2 SYGVNS. Trimming left V 4 bases short and J 4 bases short, with 7 bases between. In nucleotides, the CDR3 is TGTGCCAGCAGTGGGTCGGCCTATGGCTACACCTTC. It encodes CASSGSAYGYTF.

The chain joins TRBV6-5 to TRBJ2-3, with D uncertain. Germline assignment: CDR1 MNHEY and CDR2 SVGAGI. Trimming took off 11 bases at V and 6 bases at J, with 12 bases between the two ends. The CDR3 runs 11 residues. CDR3 residues: CAASPGDTQYF. Here the CDR3 DNA reads TGTGCCGCCAGTCCAGGCGATACGCAGTATTTT.

The chain uses TRBV6-5 and TRBJ2-7; D is ambiguous. The CDR3 sequence is 14 residues long. CDR1 is MNHEY, CDR2 SVGAGI, per germline. The V and J ends lost 6 bases and 6 bases respectively, with 18 bases between them. CDR3 sequence (DNA): TGTGCCAGCAGCTTTAAACTCCCCGGCCCCGAGCAGTACTTC. Its protein product is CASSFKLPGPEQYF.

V gene TRBV10-3 combines with J gene TRBJ2-1; 11 nucleotides line up with TRBD1. The V and J ends lost 8 bases and 5 bases, in that order; junction bases with no gene match: 2. The CDR3 length is 13 residues. Germline loops: CDR1 ENHRY, CDR2 SYGVKD. The CDR3 is CAIGQGANNEQFF. CDR3 sequence (DNA): TGTGCCATCGGACAGGGGGCCAACAATGAGCAGTTCTTC.

The chain has TRBV24-1 and TRBJ2-3; perhaps TRBD1 as D (6 bases). Per the germline V gene, CDR1 is KGHDR and CDR2 is SFDVKD. V was shortened by 1 base and J by 2 bases, with 15 bases between the two germline ends. The CDR3 has 17 residues. CDR3 sequence: CATSDFGRGKLTDTQYF. The CDR3 nucleotides read TGTGCCACCAGTGATTTCGGCAGGGGAAAACTCACAGATACGCAGTATTTT.